The present T cell receptor beta chain was sequenced within a study of shared clonotypes between healthy human individuals. Study in general: The donor group consisted of a couple of women and three men, aged 18 to 49. General study results and limits: Only blood samples were collected, and tissue repertoires likely differ.

Running of the assay took place at deep level. Sequencing was performed with immunoSEQ multiplex PCR; in TCRdb, only in-frame clones are kept and a portion is missing. Among fewer than 3 million clones listed, 92% were seen once. Points on this clone: No antigen is known for it. Other DNA sequences in this specimen translate into the identical CDR3.

Those who donated were healthy HIV-negative adults, with no recent acute infections or vaccinations reported. The V gene's germline CDR1 is SGHRS and CDR2 YFSETQ. V lost 2 bases, J lost 1 base, and 9 bases lay in between. CDR3 size: 15 residues. Sequenced input: naive CD4+ T cells from PBMCs. Documented subset: CD45RA+ positively selected. The receptor comes from a man aged 18 to 30 in good health. Some clones in this sample may be carry-over from other donors' samples. The chain recombines TRBV5-1 with TRBJ2-2; weak D call: TRBD1 (6 bases). The CDR3 spells CASSLQGVNTGELFF. The CDR3, as DNA: TGCGCCAGCAGCTTACAGGGAGTGAACACCGGGGAGCTGTTTTTT.